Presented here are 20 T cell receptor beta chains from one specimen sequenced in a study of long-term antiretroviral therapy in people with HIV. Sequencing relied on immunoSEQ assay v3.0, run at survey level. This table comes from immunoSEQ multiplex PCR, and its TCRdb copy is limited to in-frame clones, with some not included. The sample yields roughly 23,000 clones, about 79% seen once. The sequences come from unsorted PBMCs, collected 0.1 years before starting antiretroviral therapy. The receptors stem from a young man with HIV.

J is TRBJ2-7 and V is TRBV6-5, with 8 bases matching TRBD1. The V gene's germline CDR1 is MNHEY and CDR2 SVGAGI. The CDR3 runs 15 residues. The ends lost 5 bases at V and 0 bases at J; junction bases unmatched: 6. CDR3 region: CASSGSGTGSYEQYF. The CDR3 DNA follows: TGTGCCAGCAGTGGTTCCGGGACAGGCTCCTACGAGCAGTACTTC.

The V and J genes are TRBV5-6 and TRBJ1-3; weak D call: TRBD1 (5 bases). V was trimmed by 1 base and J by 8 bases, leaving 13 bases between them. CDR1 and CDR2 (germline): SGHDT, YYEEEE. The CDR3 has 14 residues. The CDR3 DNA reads TGTGCCAGCAGCTTGCTTCGGCAGGGATACACCATATATTTT. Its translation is CASSLLRQGYTIYF.

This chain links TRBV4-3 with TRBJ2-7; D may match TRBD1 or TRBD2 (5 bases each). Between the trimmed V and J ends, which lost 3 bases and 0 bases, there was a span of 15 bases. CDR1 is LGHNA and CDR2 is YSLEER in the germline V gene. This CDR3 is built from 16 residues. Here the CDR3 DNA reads TGCGCCAGCAGCCAGTCGGGACCGCCCTTCTCCTACGAGCAGTACTTC. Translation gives CASSQSGPPFSYEQYF.

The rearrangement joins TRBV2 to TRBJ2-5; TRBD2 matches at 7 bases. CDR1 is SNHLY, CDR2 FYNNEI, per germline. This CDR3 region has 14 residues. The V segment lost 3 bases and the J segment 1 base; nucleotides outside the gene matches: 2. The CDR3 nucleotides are TGTGCCAGCAGTGAGCTAGCGGCCCAAGAGACCCAGTACTTC. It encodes CASSELAAQETQYF.

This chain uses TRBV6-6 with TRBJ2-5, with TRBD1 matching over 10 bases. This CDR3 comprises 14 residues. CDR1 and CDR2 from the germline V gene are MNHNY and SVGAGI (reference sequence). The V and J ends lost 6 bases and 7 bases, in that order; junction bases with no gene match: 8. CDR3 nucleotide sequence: TGTGCCAGCAGGGACGGGACAGGGGTGGTGACCCAGTACTTC. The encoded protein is CASRDGTGVVTQYF.

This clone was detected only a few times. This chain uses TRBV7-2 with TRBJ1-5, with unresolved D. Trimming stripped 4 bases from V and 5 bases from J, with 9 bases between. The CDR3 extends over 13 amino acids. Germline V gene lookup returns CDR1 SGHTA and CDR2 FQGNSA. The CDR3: CASSWERDQPQHF. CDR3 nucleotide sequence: TGTGCCAGCAGCTGGGAAAGGGATCAGCCCCAGCATTTT. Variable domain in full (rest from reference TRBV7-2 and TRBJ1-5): GAGVSQSPSNKVTEKGKDVELRCDPISGHTALYWYRQSLGQGLEFLIYFQGNSAPDKSGLPSDRFSAERTGGSVSTLTIQRTQQEDSAVYLCASSWERDQPQHFGDGTRLSIL.

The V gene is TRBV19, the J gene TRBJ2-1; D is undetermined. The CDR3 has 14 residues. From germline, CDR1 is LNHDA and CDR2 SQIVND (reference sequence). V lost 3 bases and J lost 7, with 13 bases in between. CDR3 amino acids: CASSMGPDTNEQFF. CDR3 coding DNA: TGTGCCAGTAGTATGGGTCCAGATACGAATGAGCAGTTCTTC.

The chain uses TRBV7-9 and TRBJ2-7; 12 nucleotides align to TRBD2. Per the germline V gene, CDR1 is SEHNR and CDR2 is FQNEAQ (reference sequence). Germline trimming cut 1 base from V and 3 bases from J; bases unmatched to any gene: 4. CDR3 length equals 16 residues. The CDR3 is CASSLGTSGTFYEQYF. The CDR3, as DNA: TGTGCCAGCAGCTTAGGGACTAGCGGGACCTTCTACGAGCAGTACTTC.

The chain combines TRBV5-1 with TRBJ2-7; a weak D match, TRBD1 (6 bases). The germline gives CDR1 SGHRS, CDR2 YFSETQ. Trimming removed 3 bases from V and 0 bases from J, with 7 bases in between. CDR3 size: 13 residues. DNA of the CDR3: TGCGCCAGCAGCTGGACAGTCTCCTACGAGCAGTACTTC. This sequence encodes CASSWTVSYEQYF.

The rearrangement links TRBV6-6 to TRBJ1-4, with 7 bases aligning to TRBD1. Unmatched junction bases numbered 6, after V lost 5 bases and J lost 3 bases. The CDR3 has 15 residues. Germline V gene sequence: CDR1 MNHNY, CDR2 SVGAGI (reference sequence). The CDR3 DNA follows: TGTGCCAGCAGTGATTGGGACAGCTCTAATGAAAAACTGTTTTTT. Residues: CASSDWDSSNEKLFF.

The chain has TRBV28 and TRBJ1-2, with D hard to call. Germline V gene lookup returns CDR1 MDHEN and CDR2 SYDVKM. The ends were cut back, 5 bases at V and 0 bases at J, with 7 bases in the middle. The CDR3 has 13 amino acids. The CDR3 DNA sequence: TGTGCCAGCAGTACCGTGGCTAACTATGGCTACACCTTC. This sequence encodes CASSTVANYGYTF.

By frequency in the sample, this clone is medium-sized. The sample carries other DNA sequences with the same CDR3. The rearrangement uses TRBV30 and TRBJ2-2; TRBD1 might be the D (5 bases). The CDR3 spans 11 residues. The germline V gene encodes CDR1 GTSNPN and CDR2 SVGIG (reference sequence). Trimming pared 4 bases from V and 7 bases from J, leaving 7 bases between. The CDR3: CAWNQGGELFF. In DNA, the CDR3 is TGTGCCTGGAACCAGGGCGGGGAGCTGTTTTTT. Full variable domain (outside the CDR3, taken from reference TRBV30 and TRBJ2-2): SQTIHQWPATLVQPVGSPLSLECTVEGTSNPNLYWYRQAAGRGLQLLFYSVGIGQISSEVPQNLSASRPQDRQFILSSKKLLLSDSGFYLCAWNQGGELFFGEGSRLTVL.

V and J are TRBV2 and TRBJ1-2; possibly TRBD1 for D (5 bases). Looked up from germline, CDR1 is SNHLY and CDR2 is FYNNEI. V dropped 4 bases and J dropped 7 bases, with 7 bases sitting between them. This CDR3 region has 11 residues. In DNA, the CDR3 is TGTGCCAGCAGTGCCAGGGCTGGCTACACCTTC. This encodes CASSARAGYTF.

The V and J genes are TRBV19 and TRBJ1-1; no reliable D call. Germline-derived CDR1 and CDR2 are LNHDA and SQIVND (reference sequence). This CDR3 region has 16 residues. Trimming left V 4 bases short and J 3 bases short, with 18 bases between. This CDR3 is CASSTVGAGWYTEAFF. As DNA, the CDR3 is TGTGCCAGTAGTACGGTAGGCGCAGGTTGGTACACTGAAGCTTTCTTT.

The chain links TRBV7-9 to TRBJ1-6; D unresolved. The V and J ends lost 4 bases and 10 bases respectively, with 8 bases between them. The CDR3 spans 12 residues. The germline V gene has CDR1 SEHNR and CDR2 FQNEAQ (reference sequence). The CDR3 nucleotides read TGTGCCAGCAGCTATTCGGGATCACCCCTCCACTTT. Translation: CASSYSGSPLHF.

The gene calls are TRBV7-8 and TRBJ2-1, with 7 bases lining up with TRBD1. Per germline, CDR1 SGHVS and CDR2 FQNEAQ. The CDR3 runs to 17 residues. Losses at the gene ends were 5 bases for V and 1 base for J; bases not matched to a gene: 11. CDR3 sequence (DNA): TGTGCCAGCAGCGCAAGTCGAGGGGGCGAATCCTACAATGAGCAGTTCTTC. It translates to CASSASRGGESYNEQFF.

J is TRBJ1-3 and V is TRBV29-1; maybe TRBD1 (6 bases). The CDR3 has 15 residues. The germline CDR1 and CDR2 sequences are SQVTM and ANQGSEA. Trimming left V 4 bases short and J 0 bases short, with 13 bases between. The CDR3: CSVGGGPDSGNTIYF. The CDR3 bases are TGCAGCGTTGGTGGGGGGCCGGACTCTGGAAACACCATATATTTT.

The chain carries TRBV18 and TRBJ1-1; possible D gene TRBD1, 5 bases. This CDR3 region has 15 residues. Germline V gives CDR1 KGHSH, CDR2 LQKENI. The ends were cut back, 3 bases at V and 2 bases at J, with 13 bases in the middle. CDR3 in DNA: TGTGCCAGCTCACCCAGGCGAGGGACTAACACTGAAGCTTTCTTT. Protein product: CASSPRRGTNTEAFF. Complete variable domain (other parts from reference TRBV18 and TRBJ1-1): NAGVMQNPRHLVRRRGQEARLRCSPMKGHSHVYWYRQLPEEGLKFMVYLQKENIIDESGMPKERFSAEFPKEGPSILRIQQVVRGDSAAYFCASSPRRGTNTEAFFGQGTRLTVV.

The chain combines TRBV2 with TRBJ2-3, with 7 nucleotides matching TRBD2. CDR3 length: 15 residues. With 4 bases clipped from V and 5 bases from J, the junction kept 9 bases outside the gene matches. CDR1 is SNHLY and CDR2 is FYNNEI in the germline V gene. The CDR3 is CASSARSGGGDTQYF. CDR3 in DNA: TGTGCCAGCAGTGCCAGGTCGGGAGGAGGAGATACGCAGTATTTT.

CDR3 region: CASSGVPPSGDYNEQFF. The CDR3 DNA reads TGTGCCAGCAGTGGGGTCCCGCCTAGCGGGGACTACAATGAGCAGTTCTTC. The chain uses TRBV27 and TRBJ2-1, with 9 bases identical to TRBD2. V shed 5 bases, J shed 3 bases, and the junction held 11 bases outside the gene matches. Germline lookup yields CDR1 MNHEY and CDR2 SMNVEV (reference sequence). This CDR3 has 17 amino acids.